The present entry profiles one T cell receptor (beta chain) with its context. Authors' methods: From reference gene primer amplification, estimates of nucleated cell counts were derived. Assay used: immunoSEQ multiplex PCR; TCRdb lists only in-frame clones, some missing. Clonal size and the V and J genes are those of that table, whereas D and trimming came from the DNA. This sample has over 200,000 clones, with 90% to 95% found just once. The sample is drawn from a study of blood T cell repertoires in COVID-19. J gave up 9 bases and V 6 bases, and 7 bases lay outside the gene matches. The CDR3 is 12 amino acids.

V and J are TRBV12-3 or TRBV12-4 and TRBJ1-1; 7 bases align to TRBD1. Material: peripheral blood. This receptor was identified in a man aged 25 to 45 with acute or convalescent COVID-19. CDR3 amino acids: CASRTPGQKAFF. The CDR3 nucleotides are TGTGCCAGCAGGACGCCGGGACAGAAAGCTTTCTTT.